This TCR beta chain was captured by sequencing in a study of control samples from healthy donors and cancer patients. The protocol was immunoSEQ multiplex PCR, while the TCRdb copy is restricted to in-frame clones and leaves out a portion. The sample consists of 100,000 to 150,000 clones, just over 90% of them appearing once. The clonotype comes from a woman under 30 in good health. Material for sequencing was blood.

CDR3 coding DNA: TGTGCCAGTAGTATAAATTGGAGAGATAACTATGGCTACACCTTC. Encoded protein: CASSINWRDNYGYTF. The chain has TRBV19 and TRBJ1-2; D gene uncertain. Looked up from germline, CDR1 is LNHDA and CDR2 is SQIVND (reference sequence). Trimming took off 2 bases at V and 1 base at J, with 11 bases between the two ends. This CDR3 spans 15 amino acids.